One and the same sample provided the 15 T cell receptor beta chains below, sequenced in a study of OX40 agonist ivuxolimab in advanced cancers. The protocol used for the library was the immunoSEQ multiplex PCR assay. The immuneACCESS repertoire file appears here via TCRdb, limited to in-frame rearrangements. These files lack a portion of the clones; in checked studies, under half of the deficit traces to unresolved V genes, and the cause of the others is not known. The sample contains roughly 66,000 clones, around 83% of them found a single time. Under 2.5% of the sample is taken by the ten largest. The sample here was CD4+ or CD8+ T cells sorted from blood, taken in a trial of the OX40 agonist ivuxolimab. Every receptor here comes from an adult with an advanced solid tumor such as melanoma, head and neck, liver or kidney cancer.

This sequence joins TRBV7-2 and TRBJ1-1; D perhaps matches TRBD1 (5 bases). The CDR3 covers 13 residues. Germline loops: CDR1 SGHTA, CDR2 FQGNSA. V dropped 5 bases and J dropped 6 bases, with 13 bases sitting between them. In DNA, the CDR3 is TGTGCCAGCAGCCCACAGCCAGGGTCTGAAGCTTTCTTT. Its protein product is CASSPQPGSEAFF.

This chain uses TRBV11-3 with TRBJ2-5; 10 bases map to TRBD2. Trimming took 3 bases from V and 2 from J; bases not matched to a gene: 3. The CDR3 is made up of 15 amino acids. CDR1 is SGHNT and CDR2 is YENEEA in the germline V gene. CDR3 in amino acids: CASSLWTSGQETQYF. CDR3 nucleotide sequence: TGTGCCAGCAGCTTGTGGACTAGCGGACAAGAGACCCAGTACTTC.

This sequence joins TRBV4-3 and TRBJ2-1; D gene uncertain. Germline CDR1 LGHNA, CDR2 YSLEER. The CDR3 runs 12 residues. Trimming took off 4 bases at V and 7 bases at J, with 8 bases between the two ends. The CDR3: CASSPTGNEQFF. The CDR3 DNA reads TGCGCCAGCAGCCCGACCGGAAATGAGCAGTTCTTC.

About this clone itself: One end of the junction is discordant with germline, which a read error may explain. This chain joins TRBV6-1 and TRBJ2-3; TRBD2 aligns across 10 bases. From germline, CDR1 is MNHNS and CDR2 SASEGT. CDR3 length: 15 residues. The CDR3: CASGEAGGPTDTQYF. The CDR3 DNA is TGTGCCAGCGGTGAAGCGGGAGGGCCAACAGATACGCAGTATTTT.

The chain links TRBV7-2 to TRBJ2-7; unclear D gene. The V and J ends lost 0 bases and 2 bases respectively, with 11 bases between them. CDR3 size: 15 residues. Per the germline V gene, CDR1 is SGHTA and CDR2 is FQGNSA. The CDR3 protein is CASSLAPNPTYEQYF. CDR3 nucleotides: TGTGCCAGCAGCTTAGCTCCCAACCCAACCTACGAGCAGTACTTC.

J is TRBJ2-2 and V is TRBV11-2; tentatively, D is TRBD1 or TRBD2 (6 bases each). This CDR3 is built from 15 residues. Trimming removed 1 base from V and 7 bases from J, with 13 bases in between. Germline V gene lookup returns CDR1 SGHAT and CDR2 FQNNGV. The CDR3 protein is CASSLVRGRDGELFF. The CDR3 coding sequence is TGTGCCAGCAGCTTAGTTCGGGGGCGGGACGGGGAGCTGTTTTTT.

The gene calls are TRBV7-3 and TRBJ2-2; D may be TRBD2 (7 bases). This CDR3 has 17 amino acids. V was clipped by 1 base and J by 1 base, with 13 bases between them. CDR1 SGHTA and CDR2 FQGTGA come from the germline V gene. Written as DNA, the CDR3 is TGTGCCAGCAGCTTAATGGGGGCTAGCGGGAACACCGGGGAGCTGTTTTTT. This encodes CASSLMGASGNTGELFF.

This clone showed up just a few times. The J gene is TRBJ1-2, the V gene TRBV7-8; D is unclear. The CDR3 runs 15 residues. CDR1 and CDR2 from the germline V gene are SGHVS and FQNEAQ. Trimming took 2 bases from V and 0 from J, leaving 10 bases between them. The CDR3 DNA reads as TGTGCCAGCAGCTTAAAACGGGAGTCTAACTATGGCTACACCTTC. It is translated as CASSLKRESNYGYTF.

In nucleotides, the CDR3 is TGTGCCAGCAGCGCTGGGACCTTTGATACGCAGTATTTT. This gives the protein CASSAGTFDTQYF. The genes are TRBV9 and TRBJ2-3; D could derive from TRBD1 or TRBD2 (5 bases each). Trimming pared 3 bases from V and 6 bases from J, leaving 11 bases between. CDR1 and CDR2 from the germline V gene are SGDLS and YYNGEE. The CDR3 is 13 amino acids.

CDR3 coding DNA: TGCGCCAGCAGCTTGGACACCGGGGAGCTGTTTTTT. Amino acids: CASSLDTGELFF. This chain connects TRBV5-1 to TRBJ2-2; no reliable D call. Deletions cut 0 bases from V and 3 bases from J, with 0 bases between. The CDR3 extends over 12 amino acids. In germline, CDR1 is SGHRS, CDR2 YFSETQ.

The chain couples TRBV4-2 to TRBJ2-7; 7 bases match TRBD2. V trimming: 0 bases; J trimming: 7 bases; junction bases outside the gene matches: 12. The CDR3 is 16 residues long. Germline-derived CDR1 and CDR2 are LGHNA and YNFKEQ. CDR3 coding DNA: TGTGCCAGCAGCCAAGAAGCTCTGGGCGGGAGTGGGGAGCAGTACTTC. As protein: CASSQEALGGSGEQYF.

This clone appeared a single time. The CDR3 DNA is TGTGCCAGCAGCCAAGGTGGGACAGGTACCTATGGCTACACCTTC. Translating gives CASSQGGTGTYGYTF. J is TRBJ1-2 and V is TRBV4-2; the match to TRBD1 covers 8 bases. Germline trimming cut 1 base from V and 4 bases from J; bases unmatched to any gene: 5. The CDR3 has 15 amino acids. Germline V lookup: CDR1 LGHNA, CDR2 YNFKEQ.

There are a few counts of this clone. This chain links TRBV25-1 with TRBJ1-1; D unclear. Trimming took off 4 bases at V and 4 bases at J, with 7 bases between the two ends. The CDR3 covers 12 residues. Germline-derived CDR1 and CDR2 are MGHDK and SYGVNS. CDR3 region: CASSGGPTEAFF. In DNA form, the CDR3 reads TGTGCCAGCAGTGGAGGTCCCACTGAAGCTTTCTTT.

The gene calls are TRBV25-1 and TRBJ2-7; TRBD1 is a possible D gene (5 bases). The CDR3 sequence is 17 residues long. The germline V gene has CDR1 MGHDK and CDR2 SYGVNS. Trimming removed 4 bases from V and 2 bases from J, with 21 bases in between. In nucleotides, the CDR3 is TGTGCCAGCAGTGGCGGATGGGGAAGGGGCCTGCCCTACGAGCAGTACTTC. Translating it yields CASSGGWGRGLPYEQYF.

The chain combines TRBV29-1 with TRBJ2-1; 8 nucleotides align to TRBD1. Germline lookup yields CDR1 SQVTM and CDR2 ANQGSEA. The V gene end was trimmed by 7 bases and the J gene end by 4 bases; junction bases not matched to a gene: 3. The CDR3 is made up of 12 amino acids. Written as DNA, the CDR3 is TGCAGCGGTGACAGGGGATACAATGAGCAGTTCTTC. This gives the protein CSGDRGYNEQFF.